The source of this TCR beta chain is a study of T-cell memory formation after mild COVID-19. Amplification by 5'RACE using constant-segment primers produced TCR alpha and TCR beta cDNA libraries that carried sample barcodes and UMIs. TCRdb reanalysed the 5' RACE reads using MiXCR and keeps one entry per CDR3 protein. The sample has around 340,000 distinct CDR3 sequences; approximately 21% are singletons. Study-wide points: Contracting CD8+ clones were enriched in EMRA, CD4+ mainly in CM and EM. Balance between CD4 and CD8 was seen in clones contracting day 15 to 85, and a CD4+ lean was seen in later expanders. The pre-infection memory compartment contained some responding clones, suggesting cross-reactive memory joined.

Note on this clonotype: What it binds is not known.

The material sequenced was PBMCs or a T cell subset sorted from them (not recorded which). The clonotype originates from an adult woman who had mild COVID-19 (a few samples of this study predate the infection). Cell type and time point are not known.

The CDR3 is CASSVAGDLSYEQYF. The CDR3, as DNA: TGTGCCAGCAGTGTTGCGGGAGACCTCTCCTACGAGCAGTACTTC. J is TRBJ2-7 and V is TRBV6-1; 7 bases fit TRBD2. Germline V lookup: CDR1 MNHNS, CDR2 SASEGT. V was pared by 4 bases and J by 0 bases, with 6 bases of the junction left unmatched. This CDR3 has 15 residues.